These T cell receptor beta chains were read from a single sample in a study of blood T cell repertoires in COVID-19. Some clones are missing from TCRdb's copy, which holds only in-frame ones; the method was immunoSEQ multiplex PCR. This table holds about 250,000 clones, about four fifths found once. The sample consisted of peripheral blood. The receptors originated from a man at least 80 years old with acute or convalescent COVID-19. CDR3s include the opening cysteine and the closing phenylalanine or tryptophan. A D gene is named only where the DNA matches it firmly. For some rows the clone size is stated as once, few or many, or as a class when expanded; others skip it.

CDR3: CASSALGDRRYGYTF
DNA: TGTGCCAGCAGTGCCCTGGGGGACAGGAGATATGGCTACACCTTC
V: TRBV27
D: TRBD1
J: TRBJ1-2
length: 15
size: .

CDR3: CAWSAGFSGNTIYF
DNA: TGTGCCTGGAGTGCAGGATTCTCTGGAAACACCATATATTTT
V: TRBV30
D: .
J: TRBJ1-3
length: 14
size: .

CDR3: CASSQDSLSRVWGYTF
DNA: TGTGCCAGCAGCCAAGATTCTCTTAGCAGGGTATGGGGCTACACCTTC
V: TRBV3-1/TRBV3-2
D: .
J: TRBJ1-2
length: 16
size: .

CDR3: CASSYSSGGENIQYF
DNA: TGTGCCAGCAGTTACTCGAGCGGCGGAGAAAACATTCAGTACTTC
V: TRBV6-6
D: .
J: TRBJ2-4
length: 15
size: .

CDR3: CASTPLRGDTGELFF
DNA: TGTGCCAGCACCCCCCTGCGGGGGGACACCGGGGAGCTGTTTTTT
V: TRBV21-1
D: .
J: TRBJ2-2
length: 15
size: .

CDR3: CASSYMGAYTEAFF
DNA: TGCGCCAGCAGCTACATGGGCGCGTACACTGAAGCTTTCTTT
V: TRBV5-1
D: .
J: TRBJ1-1
length: 14
size: .

CDR3: CATSPSTGKVEQFF
DNA: TGTGCCACCAGCCCATCGACAGGGAAAGTGGAGCAGTTCTTC
V: TRBV24-1
D: TRBD1
J: TRBJ2-1
length: 14
size: .

CDR3: CATSRTGFSYEQYF
DNA: TGTGCCACCAGCAGGACAGGTTTCTCCTACGAGCAGTACTTC
V: TRBV15
D: .
J: TRBJ2-7
length: 14
size: .

CDR3: CAWSSGSGPSGYTF
DNA: TGTGCCTGGAGTAGCGGGTCAGGACCTTCGGGCTACACCTTC
V: TRBV30
D: .
J: TRBJ1-2
length: 14
size: few

CDR3: CASSQVPGLGYTF
DNA: TGTGCCAGCAGCCAAGTGCCGGGACTAGGCTACACCTTC
V: TRBV3-1/TRBV3-2
D: .
J: TRBJ1-2
length: 13
size: .

CDR3: CASSQDRGTDTQYF
DNA: TGCGCCAGCAGCCAAGACAGAGGCACAGATACGCAGTATTTT
V: TRBV5-1
D: .
J: TRBJ2-3
length: 14
size: .

CDR3: CASSLEGGNSNQPQHF
DNA: TGCGCCAGCAGCTTGGAGGGGGGGAATAGCAATCAGCCCCAGCATTTT
V: TRBV5-1
D: .
J: TRBJ1-5
length: 16
size: few

CDR3: CASSELNKREGRYTGELFF
DNA: TGTGCCAGCAGTGAACTGAATAAGCGGGAGGGCCGGTACACCGGGGAGCTGTTTTTT
V: TRBV6-1
D: TRBD2
J: TRBJ2-2
length: 19
size: .

CDR3: CASSLTDTYEQYF
DNA: TGTGCCAGCAGTTTGACAGACACCTACGAGCAGTACTTC
V: TRBV27
D: .
J: TRBJ2-7
length: 13
size: .

CDR3: CASSVGGTGNTGELFF
DNA: TGTGCCAGCAGCGTAGGGGGGACAGGGAACACCGGGGAGCTGTTTTTT
V: TRBV9
D: TRBD1
J: TRBJ2-2
length: 16
size: .